A selection of T cell receptor beta chains follows, all from one sample in a study of radiotherapy plus CTLA-4 blockade in lung cancer. Assay used: immunoSEQ multiplex PCR; TCRdb lists only in-frame clones, some missing. The sample lists some 70,000 clones, approximately 80% occurring once. The sample consisted of peripheral blood, taken from a patient treated with radiotherapy plus ipilimumab. These receptors all stem from a human donor with non-small cell lung cancer who had a partial response to radiotherapy plus ipilimumab. The CDR3 runs from the conserved cysteine through the conserved F or W. D genes are given only for firm matches. Rows may omit the clone size; those that give it use once, few, many or a size class.

>TRBJ1-3|few|TRBV7-2|.|15
TGTGCCAGCAGCCCAGGGCAGCCCTCTGGAAACACCATATATTTT
CASSPGQPSGNTIYF
>TRBJ2-1|.|TRBV2|TRBD1|12
TGTGCCACCTCACAGGGGTTCGGTGAGCAGTTCTTC
CATSQGFGEQFF
>TRBJ2-2|.|TRBV30|.|13
TGTGCCTGGAGTGTGGGGCTCGCCGGGGAGCTGTTTTTT
CAWSVGLAGELFF
>TRBJ2-5|.|TRBV2|TRBD1|14
TGTGCCAGCAGTGAACGACAGGGTAGAGAGACCCAGTACTTC
CASSERQGRETQYF
>TRBJ2-3|.|TRBV5-4|.|15
TGTGCCAGCGGCACCTTAGAGGGTAACACAGATACGCAGTATTTT
CASGTLEGNTDTQYF
>TRBJ2-5|.|TRBV5-6|.|14
TGTGCCAGCAGCTTGGTCGGACTAAAAGAGACCCAGTACTTC
CASSLVGLKETQYF
>TRBJ1-1|.|TRBV6-6|.|16
TGTGCCAGCAGCCGAGGGACAATGGCTATGAACACTGAAGCTTTCTTT
CASSRGTMAMNTEAFF
>TRBJ2-3|.|TRBV19|TRBD2|16
TGTGCCAGTAGTACGTTGACTAGCGGGACTGCGGATACGCAGTATTTT
CASSTLTSGTADTQYF
>TRBJ2-2|.|TRBV28|.|17
TGTGCCAGCAGTTTACCGGCCCAACAGGGTATCACCGGGGAGCTGTTTTTT
CASSLPAQQGITGELFF
>TRBJ1-2|once|TRBV7-9|.|15
TGTGCCAGCAGCTTAGCGCTAGGGCAGGGTATTGGCTACACCTTC
CASSLALGQGIGYTF
>TRBJ1-2|.|TRBV10-3|TRBD1|13
TGTGCCAGCCAGGGGACAGGGAATAGTGGCTACACCTTC
CASQGTGNSGYTF
>TRBJ2-1|.|TRBV5-1|TRBD1|16
TGCGCCAGCAGCTTATTTGGGGACAGGGAGAGAAATGAGCAGTTCTTC
CASSLFGDRERNEQFF
>TRBJ2-5|few|TRBV18|.|15
TGTGCCAGCTCACCGGAGGCACGGAGGCGGGAGACCCAGTACTTC
CASSPEARRRETQYF
>TRBJ1-4|once|TRBV5-1|.|16
TGCGCCAGCAGCTCACTTGGAGGGAGCAAGGGTGAAAAACTGTTTTTT
CASSSLGGSKGEKLFF
>TRBJ1-5|.|TRBV28|.|13
TGTGCCAGCAGCTCCGGGAGCGACCAGCCCCAGCATTTT
CASSSGSDQPQHF
>TRBJ1-5|.|TRBV10-2|TRBD1|15
TGCGCCAGCAGTGAGTGGGGACAGACCAATCAGCCCCAGCATTTT
CASSEWGQTNQPQHF
>TRBJ1-5|.|TRBV27|TRBD1|15
TGTGCCAGCAGGGCCGGGACAGGGGGTAATCAGCCCCAGCATTTT
CASRAGTGGNQPQHF
>TRBJ1-1|.|TRBV5-1|.|14
TGCGCCAGCAGCTTGGGTGGGGGGGGCACTGAAGCTTTCTTT
CASSLGGGGTEAFF
>TRBJ1-2|once|TRBV28|.|15
TGTGCCAGCAGTTTGAAGTCGAGAGGGAACTATGGCTACACCTTC
CASSLKSRGNYGYTF
>TRBJ1-3|.|TRBV6-1|.|13
TGTGCCAGCGCTATCCGCCCTGGAAACACCATATATTTT
CASAIRPGNTIYF
>TRBJ2-3|.|TRBV28|TRBD2|15
TGTGCCAGCAGGAGCGGGGAGCGGAGCACAGATACGCAGTATTTT
CASRSGERSTDTQYF
>TRBJ2-2|.|TRBV12-5|TRBD2|17
TGTGCTAGTGGTTTGAGCTTCTCACTAGCGGTAACCGGGGAGCTGTTTTTT
CASGLSFSLAVTGELFF
>TRBJ2-1|.|TRBV7-8|TRBD2|15
TGTGCCACCAAAGAACTAGCGGGAGGGCGCAATGAGCAGTTCTTC
CATKELAGGRNEQFF
>TRBJ1-5|.|TRBV5-5|TRBD1|17
TGTGCCAGCAGCTTGGCTAGACAGGGGGGCCTCAATCAGCCCCAGCATTTT
CASSLARQGGLNQPQHF
>TRBJ2-2|.|TRBV7-9|.|13
TGTGCCAGCAGCTTAGAGTGGCCCGGGGAGCTGTTTTTT
CASSLEWPGELFF
>TRBJ1-1|.|TRBV10-2|TRBD1|14
TGCGCCAGCAACATACAGGGGGCGCCCACTGAAGCTTTCTTT
CASNIQGAPTEAFF
>TRBJ1-4|.|TRBV7-9|.|14
TGTGCCAGCAGCTTTGGGGGCATGGGTGAAAAACTGTTTTTT
CASSFGGMGEKLFF
>TRBJ2-7|.|TRBV5-5|.|12
TGTGCCAGCAGCTTCTCTCCCCACGAGCAGTACTTC
CASSFSPHEQYF
>TRBJ1-5|.|TRBV19|TRBD1|15
TGTGCCAGTACCTTTACAGGGGGGAGCAATCAGCCCCAGCATTTT
CASTFTGGSNQPQHF
>TRBJ1-2|.|TRBV5-4|.|13
TGTGCCACCATGGCTTGGGAGCTGACAGGCTACACCTTC
CATMAWELTGYTF
>TRBJ2-5|.|TRBV9|TRBD1|15
TGTGCCAGCACCTCCGCTCCGGGGACAGGAGAGACCCAGTACTTC
CASTSAPGTGETQYF
>TRBJ1-1|few|TRBV28|.|14
TGTGCCAGCAGGCGCCGAACAGGGAACACTGAAGCTTTCTTT
CASRRRTGNTEAFF
>TRBJ1-2|.|TRBV25-1|TRBD1|16
TGTGCCAGCAGTTACATATTGGGACAGGGTAGAGATGGCTACACCTTC
CASSYILGQGRDGYTF
>TRBJ2-1|.|TRBV5-1|TRBD1|15
TGCGCCAGCAGCTTACCCGGGACAGGGGTCAATGAGCAGTTCTTC
CASSLPGTGVNEQFF
>TRBJ2-7|.|TRBV28|.|14
TGTGCCAGCAGTTTCCAGGGAACCGCCTACGAGCAGTACTTC
CASSFQGTAYEQYF
>TRBJ2-7|few|TRBV30|TRBD1|13
TGTGCCTTCTCCGGGACAGGGTACGACGAGCAGTACTTC
CAFSGTGYDEQYF
>TRBJ2-7|.|TRBV7-9|TRBD2|15
TGTGCCAGCAAGGGGAGCGTAGCGGGAAGTTACGAGCAGTACTTC
CASKGSVAGSYEQYF
>TRBJ2-3|few|TRBV5-1|TRBD2|19
TGCGCCAGCAGCCCCCAACCGGGACTAGCGGGAGGAGACACAGATACGCAGTATTTT
CASSPQPGLAGGDTDTQYF
>TRBJ1-5|.|TRBV10-3|.|15
TGTGCCATCAGTGATTCATTGGGGGGTAATCAGCCCCAGCATTTT
CAISDSLGGNQPQHF
>TRBJ1-5|.|TRBV9|TRBD1|14
TGTGCCAGCAGCGCCGGGACAGGGAATCAGCCCCAGCATTTT
CASSAGTGNQPQHF
>TRBJ2-7|once|TRBV6-1|.|15
TGTGCCAGCAGTGTTGGGTCAGGACAATCCTACGAGCAGTACTTC
CASSVGSGQSYEQYF
>TRBJ2-1|.|TRBV7-8|.|15
TGTGCCAGCAGCTTTCAGGGCGGGGACTACAATGAGCAGTTCTTC
CASSFQGGDYNEQFF
>TRBJ2-5|few|TRBV7-2|.|13
TGTGCCAGCAGCCCCGGGTTTGCGGAGACCCAGTACTTC
CASSPGFAETQYF
>TRBJ2-4|.|TRBV28|TRBD1|15
TGTGCCAGCAGAGAACAGGGGAGAGCCAAAAACATTCAGTACTTC
CASREQGRAKNIQYF
>TRBJ2-3|.|TRBV28|TRBD1|17
TGTGCCAGCAGTTCGCCGGGACAGGGGATCGGGACAGATACGCAGTATTTT
CASSSPGQGIGTDTQYF
>TRBJ1-5|.|TRBV10-3|TRBD1|15
TGTGCCATCAGTGGACAGGGGGCCGGAGGTCAGCCCCAGCATTTT
CAISGQGAGGQPQHF
>TRBJ2-1|few|TRBV5-1|.|15
TGCGCCAGCAGCCCCGGGGAAAACTTGGGCAATGAGCAGTTCTTC
CASSPGENLGNEQFF
>TRBJ1-5|.|TRBV19|.|19
TGTGCCAGTAGTATAGTAAGCCCATCGTGGGGCGCGAGCAATCAGCCCCAGCATTTT
CASSIVSPSWGASNQPQHF
>TRBJ2-1|few|TRBV4-1|.|12
TGCGCCAGCAGCCAAGTTAGCGGCGAGCAGTTCTTC
CASSQVSGEQFF
>TRBJ2-7|.|TRBV28|TRBD2|15
TGTGCCAGCAGTTTTAAAACGGGAGGGCTAGACGAGCAGTACTTC
CASSFKTGGLDEQYF
>TRBJ2-1|.|TRBV29-1|TRBD1|13
TGCAGCGTGTACGGGGACAGCTACAATGAGCAGTTCTTC
CSVYGDSYNEQFF
>TRBJ2-3|.|TRBV27|TRBD2|15
TGTGCCAGCCGTCGGGCGGGAGGAGGCACAGATACGCAGTATTTT
CASRRAGGGTDTQYF
>TRBJ2-3|once|TRBV6-5|TRBD2|15
TGTGCCACGGCCCCTGCGGGAGGGCCCACAGATACGCAGTATTTT
CATAPAGGPTDTQYF